One T cell receptor beta chain is described in this entry. The sample comes from a study of cytomegalovirus exposure and HLA in healthy donors. PCR employed 60 Vbeta and 13 Jbeta primers. Profiling relied on immunoSEQ multiplex PCR, and the TCRdb table lists in-frame clones only, not all of them. The data show about 79,000 clones, 65% to 75% seen once. Sequencing was performed on PBMCs. This TCR came from a man aged 40-49 years in good health and CMV-seropositive.

CDR3 protein: CASSLAGGGSGNTIYF. In nucleotides, the CDR3 is TGCGCCAGCAGCTTGGCTGGGGGAGGATCTGGAAACACCATATATTTT. V usage is TRBV5-1 and J usage is TRBJ1-3; D might be TRBD1 (5 bases). Germline loops: CDR1 SGHRS, CDR2 YFSETQ. V dropped 0 bases and J dropped 1 base, with 11 bases sitting between them. CDR3 size: 16 residues.